This T cell receptor (beta chain) came from a study of identical twins. This CDR3 region has 15 residues. The V gene end was trimmed by 6 bases and the J gene end by 0 bases; junction bases not matched to a gene: 3. The germline V gene encodes CDR1 MNHEY and CDR2 SVGAGI. Only healthy Caucasians were enrolled as donors. A single record per CDR3 protein comes from TCRdb applying MiXCR to the 5' RACE reads. The data contain 300,000 to 400,000 distinct CDR3 sequences, around 9% of them seen just once; the ten biggest clones take up 8.5% to 10%. This clonotype was found a few times. Its antigen is not identified. The study, taken as a whole, reports: Analyses of zero insertions could, in part, be confounded by invariant MAIT and iNKT cells.

The sequence was collected from a woman aged 45-65 years in good health. This rearrangement joins TRBV6-5 to TRBJ2-2, with 8 nucleotides matching TRBD2. The sequenced sample was naive T cells sorted from blood. The CDR3 protein is CASRRAGANTGELFF. DNA of the CDR3: TGTGCCAGCAGACGAGCGGGAGCGAACACCGGGGAGCTGTTTTTT.